What follows are 25 T cell receptor beta chains derived from one specimen sequenced in a study of T cells in Graves' hyperthyroidism and ophthalmopathy. RNA transcripts were the template for amplifying TCR beta CDR3 regions. Carried out on the TCR CDR3, a first-round RT-PCR used the HTBI primer set. One entry per CDR3 protein, called by TCRdb with MiXCR from the multiplex PCR reads. This sample has some 760,000 distinct CDR3 sequences; less than 15% occur once, and the top ten carry more than 8.5%. Sequencing was performed on blood. These receptors were taken from a woman in her late teens or twenties with Graves' hyperthyroidism.

On this clonotype itself: A much larger clonotype is one base distant, so this may be a read error. This sequence joins TRBV7-9 and TRBJ2-3; weak D call: TRBD1 (5 bases). The CDR3 totals 16 residues. Germline V gene data show CDR1 as SEHNR and CDR2 as FQNEAQ (reference sequence). The CDR3 here is CTSSLKGSGTPDTQYF. CDR3 DNA sequence: TGTACCAGCAGCTTAAAGGGGTCGGGTACCCCAGATACGCAGTATTTT.

The V gene is TRBV12-5, the J gene TRBJ2-2; a possible D gene is TRBD1 (6 bases). The ends were cut back, 2 bases at V and 4 bases at J, with 14 bases in the middle. The length of the CDR3 is 16 residues. The germline CDR1 and CDR2 sequences are LGHNT and FRNRAP. The CDR3 DNA is TGTGCTAGTGGTTTGACAGGGTTGGGGTTCACCGGGGAGCTGTTTTTT. It encodes CASGLTGLGFTGELFF.

This clonotype occurred a few times. The rearrangement links TRBV2 to TRBJ1-2, with 8 bases that match TRBD1. V lost 8 bases, J lost 2 bases, and 4 bases stayed unmatched. Germline values: CDR1 SNHLY, CDR2 FYNNEI. The CDR3 covers 13 residues. The CDR3 coding sequence is TGTGCCAGCGCCGGGACAGGAAACTATGGCTACACCTTC. It is translated as CASAGTGNYGYTF.

This clonotype was found a few times. The CDR3 region is CASSPVLRELVYEQYF. The CDR3 coding sequence is TGCGCCAGCTCCCCCGTTTTGCGGGAGCTCGTGTACGAGCAGTACTTC. The chain has TRBV4-1 and TRBJ2-7, with TRBD2 identical over 7 bases. Germline V lookup: CDR1 MGHRA, CDR2 YSYEKL. The CDR3 has 16 residues. The J segment lost 4 bases and the V segment lost 8 bases, leaving 17 bases of the junction unmatched.

The chain combines TRBV29-1 with TRBJ2-1; D perhaps matches TRBD2 (5 bases). Trimming pared 7 bases from V and 5 bases from J, leaving 15 bases between. CDR3 length equals 13 residues. The germline V gene has CDR1 SQVTM and CDR2 ANQGSEA. CDR3 region: CSGSIKADNEQFF. The CDR3 nucleotides are TGCAGCGGGTCAATTAAAGCGGACAATGAGCAGTTCTTC.

Ten or more counts support this clonotype. This rearrangement joins TRBV12-3 or TRBV12-4 to TRBJ1-1; unclear D gene. The CDR3 has 16 amino acids. Trimming took 5 bases from V and 1 from J, leaving 17 bases between them. CDR3 nucleotides: TGTGCCAGCAGTCTCCCCGCCGTGACCGCGAACACTGAAGCTTTCTTT. Its translation is CASSLPAVTANTEAFF.

Many counts were recorded for this clonotype. The DNA for the CDR3 is TGTGCCAGCAGTTTCGGCAACGGGGCTGGCTACACCTTC. It is translated as CASSFGNGAGYTF. The chain has TRBV28 and TRBJ1-2; the D gene is possibly TRBD1 (5 bases). The germline V and J ends were trimmed by 3 bases and 7 bases, with 12 bases remaining between them. This CDR3 has 13 residues. From germline, CDR1 is MDHEN and CDR2 SYDVKM.

The chain links TRBV27 to TRBJ1-6; the D is unclear. Germline V gene lookup returns CDR1 MNHEY and CDR2 SMNVEV (reference sequence). V was cut by 0 bases and J by 0 bases, with 12 bases left in between. The CDR3 is 18 residues long. As DNA, the CDR3 is TGTGCCAGCAGTTTATCGACCAGTCTGAGCTCCTATAATTCACCCCTCCACTTT. Amino acid sequence: CASSLSTSLSSYNSPLHF.

This clonotype has a count of ten or more. The V gene is TRBV20-1, the J gene TRBJ2-1; 16 bases are a match to TRBD2. This CDR3 comprises 17 residues. The J segment lost 6 bases and the V segment lost 6 bases, leaving 11 bases of the junction unmatched. The germline V gene encodes CDR1 DFQATT and CDR2 SNEGSKA (reference sequence). The DNA for the CDR3 is TGCAGTGCCCCGTACGGCGGGACTAGCGGGAGGGCCAATGAGCAGTTCTTC. This encodes CSAPYGGTSGRANEQFF.

This clonotype was observed at least ten times. V is TRBV12-3 or TRBV12-4 and J is TRBJ2-1; TRBD1 agrees at 7 bases. The CDR3 is made up of 14 amino acids. V shed 3 bases, J shed 8 bases, and the junction held 7 bases outside the gene matches. In DNA, the CDR3 is TGTGCCAGCAGTTTGAGGGGGCCGATAGATGAGCAGTTCTTC. Protein sequence: CASSLRGPIDEQFF.

This sequence joins TRBV20-1 and TRBJ1-5; the match to TRBD1 covers 7 bases. The CDR3 covers 13 residues. Germline V CDR1 and CDR2: DFQATT, SNEGSKA (reference sequence). Trimming at V came to 6 bases and at J to 3 bases, leaving 5 bases not matched to a gene. Here the CDR3 reads CSAAGTANQPQHF. The CDR3 DNA reads as TGCAGTGCCGCCGGGACAGCCAATCAGCCCCAGCATTTT.

The chain uses TRBV29-1 and TRBJ2-5; 9 nucleotides agree with TRBD1. The CDR3 runs to 13 residues. CDR1 and CDR2 from the germline V gene are SQVTM and ANQGSEA. The J segment lost 7 bases and the V segment lost 0 bases, leaving 3 bases of the junction unmatched. This CDR3 is CSVEDRTGATQYF. The DNA for the CDR3 is TGCAGCGTTGAAGATCGGACAGGGGCGACCCAGTACTTC.

In this sample, this clonotype turned up many times. The V and J genes are TRBV24-1 and TRBJ1-2; a possible D gene is TRBD1 (5 bases). Germline V CDR1 and CDR2: KGHDR, SFDVKD. This CDR3 has 14 residues. V lost 1 base and J 2 bases, leaving 7 bases between the germline ends. CDR3 amino acids: CATSDLNRNYGYTF. CDR3 nucleotides: TGTGCCACCAGTGATTTAAACAGGAACTATGGCTACACCTTC.

This clonotype has only a few counts. A much bigger clone sits one base away, suggesting this may be a read error. This rearrangement joins TRBV20-1 to TRBJ2-7; TRBD2 agrees at 14 bases. J gave up 8 bases and V 1 base, and 10 bases lay outside the gene matches. The germline V gene has CDR1 DFQATT and CDR2 SNEGSKA (reference sequence). CDR3 size: 16 residues. The CDR3 loop is CSARGGTSGGIYKQYF. The CDR3 DNA reads TGCAGTGCTAGAGGCGGGACTAGCGGGGGAATTTACAAGCAGTACTTC.

This clonotype showed up just a few times. This rearrangement joins TRBV5-1 to TRBJ1-1, with no clear D. Germline V gene data show CDR1 as SGHRS and CDR2 as YFSETQ. Trimming removed 0 bases at V and 6 bases at J, with 12 bases between. The CDR3 runs to 14 residues. CDR3 sequence: CASSLAGFKSEAFF. CDR3 in DNA: TGCGCCAGCAGCTTGGCGGGTTTTAAGTCTGAAGCTTTCTTT.

This chain connects TRBV7-9 to TRBJ2-7; 10 nucleotides agree with TRBD2. Losses at the gene ends were 5 bases for V and 7 bases for J; bases not matched to a gene: 5. The CDR3 consists of 13 residues. From germline, CDR1 is SEHNR and CDR2 FQNEAQ (reference sequence). This chain's CDR3 is CASSPPGLAEQYF. In DNA form, the CDR3 reads TGTGCCAGCAGCCCCCCGGGACTAGCGGAGCAGTACTTC.

The chain couples TRBV20-1 to TRBJ2-7; D tentatively reads TRBD1 or TRBD2 (5 bases each). Germline lookup yields CDR1 DFQATT and CDR2 SNEGSKA (reference sequence). CDR3 length: 14 residues. Trimming stripped 4 bases from V and 0 bases from J, with 13 bases between. The CDR3: CSATRDPSSYEQYF. CDR3 in DNA: TGCAGTGCTACCCGGGACCCGTCCTCCTACGAGCAGTACTTC.

Only a few counts were recorded for this clonotype. The chain links TRBV20-1 to TRBJ1-6, with D perhaps TRBD1 (5 bases). The CDR3 is 13 amino acids. Per the germline V gene, CDR1 is DFQATT and CDR2 is SNEGSKA (reference sequence). V lost 6 bases and J 7 bases, leaving 13 bases between the germline ends. CDR3 sequence reads: CSAPAGGNSPLHF. CDR3 in DNA: TGCAGTGCCCCAGCTGGGGGGAATTCACCCCTCCACTTT.

A few counts support this clonotype. The rearrangement uses TRBV29-1 and TRBJ2-6; no definite D call. The CDR3 loop spans 11 amino acids. CDR1 is SQVTM, CDR2 ANQGSEA, per germline. Written as DNA, the CDR3 is TGCGGAATCGCCGGGGCCAACGTCCTGACTTTC. Translation gives CGIAGANVLTF.

There are a few counts of this clonotype. The V call is TRBV5-1, the J call TRBJ2-3; TRBD2 agrees at 13 bases. CDR3 length: 18 amino acids. Germline V gene data show CDR1 as SGHRS and CDR2 as YFSETQ. J lost 4 bases, V lost 4 bases, and 12 bases had no gene match. CDR3 region: CASSQTVWTSGRADTQYF. In nucleotides, the CDR3 is TGCGCCAGCAGCCAAACCGTATGGACTAGCGGGAGAGCAGATACGCAGTATTTT.

CDR3 loop: CASSPPQYQETQYF. The DNA for the CDR3 is TGTGCCAGCTCACCACCACAGTACCAAGAGACCCAGTACTTC. This chain connects TRBV18 to TRBJ2-5, with D hard to call. The germline gives CDR1 KGHSH, CDR2 LQKENI. This CDR3 has 14 residues. Trimming shortened V by 0 bases and J by 0 bases, and 5 bases separated the two germline ends.

This sequence joins TRBV15 and TRBJ1-1, with a weak D call TRBD1 (5 bases). The ends were cut back, 0 bases at V and 4 bases at J, with 9 bases in the middle. Looked up from germline, CDR1 is LNHNV and CDR2 is YYDKDF (reference sequence). CDR3 size: 14 residues. This CDR3 reads CATSRDDSGTEAFF. Written as DNA, the CDR3 is TGTGCCACCAGCAGAGATGACAGCGGCACTGAAGCTTTCTTT.

This clonotype was recorded many times. The chain employs TRBV6-5 and TRBJ2-1; 9 bases agree with TRBD1. V dropped 0 bases and J dropped 4; count of bases not matched to a gene: 10. Germline V gene sequence: CDR1 MNHEY, CDR2 SVGAGI. The CDR3 loop spans 18 amino acids. The CDR3 DNA follows: TGTGCCAGCAGTTACTCGACCCCTGGGACAGGGAGGTACAATGAGCAGTTCTTC. Translating gives CASSYSTPGTGRYNEQFF.

The J gene is TRBJ2-7, the V gene TRBV7-9; 9 bases line up with TRBD2. With 5 bases clipped from V and 2 bases from J, the junction kept 7 bases outside the gene matches. Germline V lookup: CDR1 SEHNR, CDR2 FQNEAQ (reference sequence). This CDR3 spans 15 amino acids. The DNA of the CDR3 is TGTGCCAGCAGCCCGACTAGCGGTCCCCCCTACGAGCAGTACTTC. Protein product: CASSPTSGPPYEQYF.

This clonotype was seen many times. The CDR3 DNA reads as TGTGCCAGCAGTCTACGAGCGGATACCTACGAGCAGTACTTC. Protein product: CASSLRADTYEQYF. The gene calls are TRBV6-1 and TRBJ2-7, with D perhaps matching TRBD2 (5 bases). V was shortened by 5 bases and J by 2 bases, with 13 bases between the two germline ends. Germline lookup yields CDR1 MNHNS and CDR2 SASEGT. CDR3 length equals 14 residues.